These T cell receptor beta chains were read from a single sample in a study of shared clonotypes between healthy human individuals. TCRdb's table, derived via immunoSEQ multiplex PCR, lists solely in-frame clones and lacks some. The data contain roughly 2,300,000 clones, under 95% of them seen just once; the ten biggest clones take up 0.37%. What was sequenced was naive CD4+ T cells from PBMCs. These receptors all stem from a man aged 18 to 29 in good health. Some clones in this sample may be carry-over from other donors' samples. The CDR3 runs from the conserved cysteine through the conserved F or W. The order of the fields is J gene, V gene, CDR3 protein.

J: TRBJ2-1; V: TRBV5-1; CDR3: CASSLSGAVDGEQFF
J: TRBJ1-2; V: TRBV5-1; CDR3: CASSRDNQDYGYTF
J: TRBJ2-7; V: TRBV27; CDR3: CASSFRWDERVAYEQYF
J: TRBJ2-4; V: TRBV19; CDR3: CASSIWTGADVAKNIQYF
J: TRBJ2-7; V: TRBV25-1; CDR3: CASSRKTGAIGQYF
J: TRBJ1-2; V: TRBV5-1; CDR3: CASSLAGGALANYGYTF
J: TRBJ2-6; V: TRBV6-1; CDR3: CASSGGAGANVLTF
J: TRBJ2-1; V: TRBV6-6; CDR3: CASSPPSSYNEQFF
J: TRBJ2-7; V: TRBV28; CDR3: CASSLSGTKYF
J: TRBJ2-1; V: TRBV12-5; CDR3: CASGLGTGRYEQFF
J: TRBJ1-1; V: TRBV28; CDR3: CASISGTEAFF
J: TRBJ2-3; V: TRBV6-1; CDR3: CASSVLADTWDTQYF
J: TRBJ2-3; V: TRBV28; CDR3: CASSGGGDTQYF
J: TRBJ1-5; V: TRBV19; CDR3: CASSRDRGRGQPQHF
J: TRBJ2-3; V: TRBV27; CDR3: CASSSRQGTDTQYF
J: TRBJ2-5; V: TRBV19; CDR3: CASSSPGGNQRAQYF
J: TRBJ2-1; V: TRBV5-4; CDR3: CASSSRAYSPGNEQFF
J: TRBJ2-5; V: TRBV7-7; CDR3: CASSLGTGRFETQYF
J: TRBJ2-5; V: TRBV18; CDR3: CASSQLAGDTETQYF
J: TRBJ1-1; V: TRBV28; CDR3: CASSSGYRAIGTEAFF
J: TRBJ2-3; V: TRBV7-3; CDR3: CASRLAGGSTDTQYF
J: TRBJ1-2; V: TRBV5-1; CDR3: CASSLAKILGDGYTF
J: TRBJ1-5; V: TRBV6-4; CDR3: CASSLTGTIGQPQHF
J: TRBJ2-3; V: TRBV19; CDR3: CASSIAAQGRDTQYF
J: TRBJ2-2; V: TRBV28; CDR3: CASSSGTGNTGELFF
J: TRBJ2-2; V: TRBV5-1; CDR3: CASSTPTANTGELFF
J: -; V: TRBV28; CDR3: CASSLTGGYEQYF
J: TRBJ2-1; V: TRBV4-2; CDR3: CASSQYGTAEDYNEQFF
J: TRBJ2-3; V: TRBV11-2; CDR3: CASSLVAQDTQYF
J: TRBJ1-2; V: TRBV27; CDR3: CASSPQGLYGYTF
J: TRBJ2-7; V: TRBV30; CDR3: CAWAGTGTYEQYF
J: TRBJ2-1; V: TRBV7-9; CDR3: CASSPDLAGPNEQFF
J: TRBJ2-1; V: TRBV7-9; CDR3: CASSLEIAGPFF